This TCR beta chain was retrieved from a study of blood T cell repertoires in COVID-19. Background on the study: The samples span acute and convalescent COVID-19 from the United States, Italy and Spain. PBMCs, B-cell-depleted T cells, or T cells were the source of the cDNA or gDNA that made up the material.

Methods used by the authors: Researchers report that nucleated cell counts were estimated from reference gene primer amplification. The method was immunoSEQ multiplex PCR; TCRdb's version includes in-frame clones alone and lacks a portion of them. V, J and clone size derive from that table, while D and trimming were established from the DNA sequence. The sample consists of 300,000 to 400,000 clones, 83% of them appearing once. This clone was counted only a few times. Sequenced material: peripheral blood. The receptor was isolated from a man under 40 with active or convalescent COVID-19.

The CDR3 region has the DNA TGTGCCAGCGGACAGGGGGGCTCCTACAATGAGCAGTTCTTC. This gives the protein CASGQGGSYNEQFF. The chain employs TRBV28 and TRBJ2-1; 10 bases map to TRBD1. The CDR3 contains 14 residues. J was trimmed by 0 bases and V by 8 bases; bases with no gene match: 1. Germline CDR1 and CDR2: MDHEN and SYDVKM. Together with reference TRBV28 and TRBJ2-1, the CDR3 gives the full variable domain: DVKVTQSSRYLVKRTGEKVFLECVQDMDHENMFWYRQDPGLGLRLIYFSYDVKMKEKGDIPEGYSVSREKKERFSLILESASTNQTSMYLCASGQGGSYNEQFFGPGTRLTVL.